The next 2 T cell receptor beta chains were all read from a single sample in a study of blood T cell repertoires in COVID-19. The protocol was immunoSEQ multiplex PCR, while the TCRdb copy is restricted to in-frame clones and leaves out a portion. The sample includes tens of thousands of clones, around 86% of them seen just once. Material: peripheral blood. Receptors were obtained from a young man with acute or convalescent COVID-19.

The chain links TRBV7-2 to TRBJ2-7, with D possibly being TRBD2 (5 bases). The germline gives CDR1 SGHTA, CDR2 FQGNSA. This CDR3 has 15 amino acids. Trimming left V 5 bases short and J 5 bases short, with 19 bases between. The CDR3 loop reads CASSPFPYSRDEQYF. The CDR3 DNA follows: TGTGCCAGCAGCCCCTTCCCTTATTCGAGGGACGAGCAGTACTTC.

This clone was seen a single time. The CDR3 here is CASSFPLREQYF. CDR3 DNA sequence: TGTGCCAGCAGCTTTCCTTTGAGAGAGCAGTACTTC. The V and J genes are TRBV5-4 and TRBJ2-7; D gene unclear. V lost 2 bases and J lost 7, with 10 bases in between. There are 12 residues in the CDR3. Germline CDR1 SGHNT, CDR2 YYREEE (reference sequence).